Following are 18 T cell receptor beta chains from one sample sequenced in a study of tumor-infiltrating lymphocytes in primary liver carcinoma. Priming with a constant-region primer yielded TCR beta cDNA from about 540 ng total RNA. Employing slightly modified ARM-PCR, three nested multiplex PCR rounds were run, and these gave rise to the TCR beta libraries. For around 10 cycles apiece, the opening two PCR rounds ran with TRBV1-TRBV30 forward primers and a C-beta reverse primer. TCRdb re-derived calls from the multiplex PCR reads in MiXCR, one entry per CDR3 protein. The data hold about 200,000 distinct CDR3 sequences, with 85% observed a single time. It was from about 19-30 mg of unsorted bulk tissue that RNA and DNA were co-extracted. Sequenced material: tumor tissue from primary liver carcinoma. The receptor set was obtained from a man aged 35 to 55 with primary liver carcinoma and hepatitis B virus infection.

This clonotype was seen at least ten times. The chain recombines TRBV24-1 with TRBJ2-7; the D gene could be TRBD1 or TRBD2 (5 bases each). CDR1 and CDR2 from the germline V gene are KGHDR and SFDVKD. The CDR3 contains 11 residues. Trimming took off 3 bases at V and 6 bases at J, with 5 bases between the two ends. In DNA, the CDR3 is TGTGCCACCAGTGATGGGGGCGAGCAGTACTTC. As protein: CATSDGGEQYF.

The rearrangement joins TRBV10-2 to TRBJ1-2; D is possibly TRBD1 (5 bases). This CDR3 spans 14 amino acids. V lost 4 bases, J lost 7 bases, and 16 bases lay in between. Germline V gene data show CDR1 as WSHSY and CDR2 as SAAADI. The CDR3 DNA follows: TGCGCCAGCAGTGGACGGGGACTAATGAGTGGCTACACCTTC. This translates into CASSGRGLMSGYTF.

V gene TRBV30 combines with J gene TRBJ2-1; tentatively, D is TRBD1 (6 bases). This CDR3 has 16 amino acids. Trimming left V 0 bases short and J 7 bases short, with 19 bases between. CDR1 GTSNPN and CDR2 SVGIG come from the germline V gene (reference sequence). DNA for the CDR3: TGTGCCTGGAGTGTACGTGGACAGTGGATAAGTAATGAGCAGTTCTTC. It codes for CAWSVRGQWISNEQFF.

Comment on this clonotype: No conserved phenylalanine or tryptophan is present at the end of the CDR3, so a read error is the likely explanation. The genes are TRBV4-3 and TRBJ1-2; TRBD1 is a possible D gene (5 bases). Per the germline V gene, CDR1 is LGHNA and CDR2 is YSLEER. This CDR3 region has 18 residues. The CDR3 loop reads CASSQDEGTGTRNYGYTV. The CDR3 DNA reads TGTGCCAGCAGCCAAGATGAAGGGACGGGTACGAGGAACTATGGCTACACCGTC.

Notes on this clonotype: A read error may produce the germline difference seen at one junction end. The V call is TRBV30, the J call TRBJ1-3, with D hard to call. Looked up from germline, CDR1 is GTSNPN and CDR2 is SVGIG (reference sequence). CDR3 length: 13 residues. CDR3 DNA sequence: TGTGTCTGGAGTGTGAATGGCCGAAACACCATATATTTT. It specifies CVWSVNGRNTIYF. Full variable domain (rest looked up from reference TRBV30 and TRBJ1-3): SQTIHQWPATLVQPVGSPLSLECTVEGTSNPNLYWYRQAAGRGLQLLFYSVGIGQISSEVPQNLSASRPQDRQFILSSKKLLLSDSGFYLCVWSVNGRNTIYFGEGSWLTVV.

Comments on this clonotype: Its ends do not fully match the called genes, so a read error is possible. This sequence joins TRBV29-1 and TRBJ2-7, with a weak D call TRBD2 (5 bases). From germline, CDR1 is SQVTM and CDR2 ANQGSEA. This CDR3 region has 12 residues. For the CDR3, the DNA is TGTAGCGTTGTGGACGCACCCAGCGAGCAGTACTTC. Its protein product is CSVVDAPSEQYF.

The table lists this clonotype with a count of one. J is TRBJ2-2 and V is TRBV13; TRBD2 agrees at 12 bases. This CDR3 spans 18 amino acids. Germline lookup yields CDR1 PRHDT and CDR2 FYEKMQ (reference sequence). The CDR3 is CTNSLGGTSGSNTGELFF. The DNA for the CDR3 is TGTACCAACAGCTTGGGTGGGACTAGCGGGTCGAACACCGGGGAGCTGTTTTTT.

This clonotype has only one observation. Germline and junction disagree at one end, which may indicate a read error. The chain is built from TRBV6-1 and TRBJ2-7; no firm D call. The CDR3 length is 14 residues. From germline, CDR1 is MNHNS and CDR2 SASEGT. In nucleotides, the CDR3 is TGTGCCAGTCTCAGGACGGAGTTAAGATACGAGCGGTACTTC. Translating gives CASLRTELRYERYF.

Remarks on this clonotype: The conserved final phenylalanine or tryptophan is absent from the CDR3, which likely points to a read error. The rearrangement uses TRBV4-1 and TRBJ2-1; D is undetermined. Trimming pared 5 bases from V and 10 bases from J, leaving 6 bases between. Germline loops: CDR1 MGHRA, CDR2 YSYEKL. This CDR3 comprises 10 residues. The CDR3 is CASSAGEQFI. CDR3 nucleotides: TGCGCCAGCAGCGCTGGAGAGCAGTTCATC.

This clonotype was detected ten times or more. The chain combines TRBV28 with TRBJ1-5; 8 positions agree with TRBD1. Trimming at V came to 5 bases and at J to 7 bases, leaving 7 bases not matched to a gene. Germline assignment: CDR1 MDHEN and CDR2 SYDVKM. The CDR3 loop spans 14 amino acids. The CDR3 region is CASSMTGATQPQHF. The CDR3 nucleotides are TGTGCCAGCAGTATGACAGGGGCCACCCAGCCCCAGCATTTT. The whole variable domain, filled in from reference TRBV28 and TRBJ1-5, reads DVKVTQSSRYLVKRTGEKVFLECVQDMDHENMFWYRQDPGLGLRLIYFSYDVKMKEKGDIPEGYSVSREKKERFSLILESASTNQTSMYLCASSMTGATQPQHFGDGTRLSIL.

This clonotype appeared a few times. V and J are TRBV5-1 and TRBJ2-1; 9 positions agree with TRBD2. The trim removed 4 bases at V and 5 bases at J, leaving 7 bases unmatched. The length of the CDR3 is 15 residues. Germline loops: CDR1 SGHRS, CDR2 YFSETQ. In nucleotides, the CDR3 is TGCGCCAGCAGCAGCTGGACTAGCGACAACAATGAGCAGTTCTTC. Translation gives CASSSWTSDNNEQFF.

This clonotype was counted a few times. One end of the junction fails to match germline, which may point to a read error. The chain links TRBV9 to TRBJ2-7; the D call may be TRBD1 or TRBD2 (5 bases each). The CDR3 runs 15 residues. Germline CDR1 is SGDLS and CDR2 is YYNGEE. The CDR3 DNA is TGTGCCAGTAGCGTAGGGGCCCTAAGCTCCTACGAGCAGTACTTC. Protein sequence: CASSVGALSSYEQYF.

Note on this clonotype: A much larger clonotype is one base distant, so this may be a read error. V is TRBV28 and J is TRBJ2-4; 7 bases align to TRBD1. CDR1 MDHEN and CDR2 SYDVKM come from the germline V gene. J was trimmed by 5 bases and V by 5 bases; bases with no gene match: 12. CDR3 size: 16 residues. CDR3 bases: TGTGCCAGCAGTATAGTTCGCAGACAGGGCCAAAACATTCAGTACTTC. It is translated as CASSIVRRQGQNIQYF.

The genes are TRBV11-1 and TRBJ2-3; possibly TRBD1 or TRBD2 for D (5 bases each). The CDR3 is 19 amino acids. The germline CDR1 and CDR2 sequences are SGHAT and FQDESV (reference sequence). The V end lost 4 bases, the J end lost 4 bases, and 27 bases lay between the germline ends. Written as DNA, the CDR3 is TGTGCCAGCAGCTCTGGGGGAAGCTATGTTGGAGTCCGCTCAGATACGCAGTATTTT. Translating it yields CASSSGGSYVGVRSDTQYF. Variable domain in full (rest from reference TRBV11-1 and TRBJ2-3): EAEVAQSPRYKITEKSQAVAFWCDPISGHATLYWYRQILGQGPELLVQFQDESVVDDSQLPKDRFSAERLKGVDSTLKIQPAELGDSAMYLCASSSGGSYVGVRSDTQYFGPGTRLTVL.

In the case of this clonotype: As the CDR3 is not closed by the conserved phenylalanine or tryptophan, this likely results from a read error. This chain links TRBV6-5 with TRBJ2-1; D gene unclear. Germline lookup yields CDR1 MNHEY and CDR2 SVGAGI. The CDR3 sequence is 13 residues long. Trimming stripped 2 bases from V and 7 bases from J, with 9 bases between. As DNA, the CDR3 is TGTGCCAGCAGTTACGCCGTGTTAAATGAGCAGTTCTGC. Translating gives CASSYAVLNEQFC.

In the case of this clonotype: A much bigger clone sits one base away, suggesting this may be a read error. The CDR3 ends on some other residue instead of the conserved phenylalanine or tryptophan, so this is likely a read error. V and J are TRBV5-1 and TRBJ2-5, with no clear D. V was cut by 0 bases and J by 4 bases, with 4 bases left in between. CDR3 size: 12 residues. CDR1 and CDR2 (germline): SGHRS, YFSETQ. CDR3 sequence: CASSLDRETQYV. The CDR3 nucleotides read TGCGCCAGCAGCTTGGATCGAGAGACCCAGTACGTC.

This clonotype was seen many times. This sequence may be a read error, since a much larger clone differs from it by one base. This chain links TRBV6-1 with TRBJ1-5; maybe TRBD1 (5 bases). Germline lookup yields CDR1 MNHNS and CDR2 SASEGT. The CDR3 extends over 13 amino acids. As DNA, the CDR3 is TGTGTCAGCAAAGTATCAGGGTCTCAGCCCCAGCATTTT. This encodes CVSKVSGSQPQHF.

On this clonotype: Mismatch with germline at one junction end may stem from a read error. The chain employs TRBV6-5 and TRBJ2-3, with 7 bases aligning to TRBD1. The germline V gene has CDR1 MNHEY and CDR2 SVGAGI. The CDR3 is 17 residues long. This CDR3 reads CASSLLPLSWGTDTQYF. In DNA, the CDR3 is TGTGCCAGCAGTTTACTCCCCCTAAGCTGGGGGACAGATACACAGTATTTT.